These T cell receptor beta chains were read from a single sample in a study of shared clonotypes between healthy human individuals. Profiled with immunoSEQ multiplex PCR; TCRdb holds only in-frame clones, not every one. Of approximately 2.3 million clones listed, over 90% were seen once; the top ten hold about 0.41%. The sample taken for sequencing was naive CD4+ T cells from PBMCs. The origin of the receptors is a man younger than 30 in good health. Some clones in this sample may be carry-over from other donors' samples. Both conserved end residues are part of each CDR3. Fields, in order: V gene, clone size, D gene, J gene, CDR3 DNA, CDR3 protein. D genes are given only for firm matches. Where a row states a size, it is once, few, many or the class of an expanded clone; other rows omit it.

v_gene: TRBV29-1
abundance: -
d_gene: TRBD1
j_gene: TRBJ2-5
CDR3nt: TGCAGCGTGGTGGGACAGGGGCTGGAGACCCAGTACTTC
CDR3aa: CSVVGQGLETQYF

v_gene: TRBV28
abundance: -
d_gene: -
j_gene: TRBJ1-1
CDR3nt: TGTGCCAGCGCTAATGCGGGGGCCCAGCACGGCGGCACTGAAGCTTTCTTT
CDR3aa: CASANAGAQHGGTEAFF

v_gene: TRBV5-1
abundance: once
d_gene: -
j_gene: TRBJ1-1
CDR3nt: TGCGCCAGCAGCTTGGAAGCAGGGAACACTGAAGCTTTCTTT
CDR3aa: CASSLEAGNTEAFF

v_gene: TRBV7-2
abundance: -
d_gene: -
j_gene: TRBJ1-1
CDR3nt: TGTGCCAGCAGCTTAGGACAGGAGGGATTAGCTTTCTTT
CDR3aa: CASSLGQEGLAFF

v_gene: TRBV29-1
abundance: once
d_gene: TRBD2
j_gene: TRBJ2-3
CDR3nt: TGCAGCGTTGTGGGGACTAGCGGGAGTATAGATACGCAGTATTTT
CDR3aa: CSVVGTSGSIDTQYF

v_gene: TRBV6-6
abundance: -
d_gene: -
j_gene: TRBJ1-2
CDR3nt: TGTGCCAGCAGTTACTCGACAAGGCCTGGCTACACCTTC
CDR3aa: CASSYSTRPGYTF

v_gene: TRBV7-3
abundance: -
d_gene: TRBD1
j_gene: TRBJ2-3
CDR3nt: TGTGCCAGCAGCTTCGGTCAACAGGGGGCAGCGGATACGCAGTATTTT
CDR3aa: CASSFGQQGAADTQYF

v_gene: TRBV6-6
abundance: -
d_gene: -
j_gene: TRBJ2-1
CDR3nt: TGTGCCAGCAGCACAGACTTATTGGGGCAGTTCTTC
CDR3aa: CASSTDLLGQFF

v_gene: TRBV29-1
abundance: -
d_gene: TRBD1
j_gene: TRBJ1-6
CDR3nt: TGCAGCGTTTCCACAGGGGTGAGGAATTCACCCCTCCACTTT
CDR3aa: CSVSTGVRNSPLHF

v_gene: TRBV9
abundance: -
d_gene: TRBD2
j_gene: TRBJ2-5
CDR3nt: TGTGCCAGCAGCGTCAGCGGGACCGGCCAAGAGACCCAGTACTTC
CDR3aa: CASSVSGTGQETQYF

v_gene: TRBV7-9
abundance: -
d_gene: -
j_gene: TRBJ2-2
CDR3nt: TGTGCCAGCAGCCCCCGACTAACTCAGGACACCGGGGAGCTGTTTTTT
CDR3aa: CASSPRLTQDTGELFF

v_gene: TRBV6-1
abundance: once
d_gene: -
j_gene: TRBJ2-7
CDR3nt: TGTGCCAGCAGTGCCTGGGGACGGGCTCTCTCCTACGAGCAGTACTTC
CDR3aa: CASSAWGRALSYEQYF

v_gene: TRBV28
abundance: -
d_gene: -
j_gene: TRBJ2-7
CDR3nt: TGTGCCAGCAGCGGGGGAACCCCCTACGAGCAGTACTTC
CDR3aa: CASSGGTPYEQYF

v_gene: TRBV11-1
abundance: -
d_gene: -
j_gene: TRBJ2-3
CDR3nt: TGTGCCAGCAGCTTAAAATTGCAGACGGATACGCAGTATTTT
CDR3aa: CASSLKLQTDTQYF

v_gene: TRBV18
abundance: -
d_gene: -
j_gene: TRBJ1-1
CDR3nt: TGTGCCAGCTCACAAGGACGGAACACTGAAGCTTTCTTT
CDR3aa: CASSQGRNTEAFF

v_gene: TRBV5-4
abundance: -
d_gene: -
j_gene: TRBJ2-7
CDR3nt: TGTGCCAGTTCCCCTCCGGGACTCATAAACGTTGAGCAGTACTTC
CDR3aa: CASSPPGLINVEQYF

v_gene: TRBV7-9
abundance: -
d_gene: -
j_gene: TRBJ1-4
CDR3nt: TGTGCCAGCAGCTTTGGAGTCACTAATGAAAAACTGTTTTTT
CDR3aa: CASSFGVTNEKLFF

v_gene: TRBV9
abundance: once
d_gene: -
j_gene: TRBJ2-5
CDR3nt: TGTGCCAGCAGCCCACGGACTGGTGGGGTGGAGACCCAGTACTTC
CDR3aa: CASSPRTGGVETQYF

v_gene: TRBV2
abundance: -
d_gene: TRBD1
j_gene: TRBJ1-5
CDR3nt: TGTGCCAGCAGCGGGACAGGAGGAACTCAGCCCCAGCATTTT
CDR3aa: CASSGTGGTQPQHF

v_gene: TRBV9
abundance: -
d_gene: -
j_gene: TRBJ1-3
CDR3nt: TGTGCCAGCAGCGTGCACTCTGGAAACACCATATATTTT
CDR3aa: CASSVHSGNTIYF

v_gene: TRBV29-1
abundance: -
d_gene: -
j_gene: TRBJ1-2
CDR3nt: TGCAGCGTTGTCAGTGACTATGGCTACACCTTC
CDR3aa: CSVVSDYGYTF

v_gene: TRBV30
abundance: -
d_gene: TRBD1
j_gene: TRBJ1-2
CDR3nt: TGTGCCTGGAGCCCGACAGGGTCGGGCGGCTACACCTTC
CDR3aa: CAWSPTGSGGYTF

v_gene: TRBV7-9
abundance: -
d_gene: -
j_gene: TRBJ1-4
CDR3nt: TGTGCCAGCAGCCTATGGGGGGCGGAAAAACTGTTTTTT
CDR3aa: CASSLWGAEKLFF

v_gene: TRBV7-3
abundance: -
d_gene: TRBD2
j_gene: TRBJ2-2
CDR3nt: TGTGCCAGCAGCTTACTGGGACTAGCGAGAGCCCCCGGGGAGCTGTTTTTT
CDR3aa: CASSLLGLARAPGELFF

v_gene: TRBV14
abundance: -
d_gene: TRBD1
j_gene: TRBJ1-1
CDR3nt: TGTGCCAGCAGCCAGCCCACAGGGGAGGCTGAAGCTTTCTTT
CDR3aa: CASSQPTGEAEAFF

v_gene: TRBV28
abundance: -
d_gene: -
j_gene: TRBJ1-1
CDR3nt: TGTGCCAGCATCATGGGGGGCTCGAACACTGAAGCTTTCTTT
CDR3aa: CASIMGGSNTEAFF

v_gene: TRBV19
abundance: -
d_gene: -
j_gene: TRBJ2-1
CDR3nt: TGTGCCAGTAGTATCGAAGGAGTCCGCTCCTACAATGAGCAGTTCTTC
CDR3aa: CASSIEGVRSYNEQFF

v_gene: TRBV6-1
abundance: -
d_gene: -
j_gene: TRBJ1-3
CDR3nt: TGTGCCAGCAGCAATCTACCAAGAAACACCATATATTTT
CDR3aa: CASSNLPRNTIYF

v_gene: TRBV5-4
abundance: -
d_gene: TRBD2
j_gene: TRBJ2-5
CDR3nt: TGTGCCACTCCGACTAGCGGGGGGTACCAAGAGACCCAGTACTTC
CDR3aa: CATPTSGGYQETQYF

v_gene: TRBV30
abundance: once
d_gene: -
j_gene: TRBJ1-3
CDR3nt: TGTGCCTGGGCCCGGGGAGGGGGTACTGGAAACACCATATATTTT
CDR3aa: CAWARGGGTGNTIYF

v_gene: TRBV7-8
abundance: -
d_gene: TRBD2
j_gene: TRBJ2-3
CDR3nt: TGTGCCAGCAGCTTAAGTAGGACTAGCGGGGGCACAGATACGCAGTATTTT
CDR3aa: CASSLSRTSGGTDTQYF

v_gene: TRBV19
abundance: -
d_gene: -
j_gene: TRBJ2-7
CDR3nt: TGTGCCAGTAGTGGGCCCGGGTCCTACGAGCAGTACTTC
CDR3aa: CASSGPGSYEQYF

v_gene: TRBV5-8
abundance: -
d_gene: -
j_gene: TRBJ2-1
CDR3nt: TGTGCCAGCAGCTCGAGCGGGACACCCCGCTGGAATGAGCAGTTCTTC
CDR3aa: CASSSSGTPRWNEQFF

v_gene: TRBV5-1
abundance: -
d_gene: -
j_gene: TRBJ2-3
CDR3nt: TGCGCCAGCAGTCTCGGCGCAAACTTAATCACAGATACGCAGTATTTT
CDR3aa: CASSLGANLITDTQYF

v_gene: TRBV7-2
abundance: -
d_gene: TRBD2
j_gene: TRBJ2-5
CDR3nt: TGTGCCAGCAGCTTTAGCGGGCCCCAAGAGACCCAGTACTTC
CDR3aa: CASSFSGPQETQYF

v_gene: TRBV28
abundance: -
d_gene: -
j_gene: TRBJ1-2
CDR3nt: TGTGCCAGCAGTGGGGGAAGAGGGTACTATGGCTACACCTTC
CDR3aa: CASSGGRGYYGYTF

v_gene: TRBV4-3
abundance: -
d_gene: -
j_gene: TRBJ2-7
CDR3nt: TGCGCCAGCAGCCAAGGGTTAATTGGGTCCTACGAGCAGTACTTC
CDR3aa: CASSQGLIGSYEQYF

v_gene: TRBV6-4
abundance: -
d_gene: -
j_gene: TRBJ1-5
CDR3nt: TGTGCCAGCTCCGGGGAGACGAATCAGCCCCAGCATTTT
CDR3aa: CASSGETNQPQHF

v_gene: TRBV11-3
abundance: -
d_gene: -
j_gene: TRBJ1-1
CDR3nt: TGTGCCAGCAGCCCCGGGGGGGTCATCACTGAAGCTTTCTTT
CDR3aa: CASSPGGVITEAFF

v_gene: TRBV18
abundance: -
d_gene: -
j_gene: TRBJ1-1
CDR3nt: TGTGCCAGCTCACCCCTTCCCGGGACGAATGAAGCTTTCTTT
CDR3aa: CASSPLPGTNEAFF

v_gene: TRBV23-1
abundance: once
d_gene: TRBD2
j_gene: TRBJ2-1
CDR3nt: TGCGCCAGCATTCGGGCAGGACTAGCGGGAGGCAATGAGCAGTTCTTC
CDR3aa: CASIRAGLAGGNEQFF

v_gene: TRBV2
abundance: -
d_gene: -
j_gene: TRBJ2-1
CDR3nt: TGTGCCAGCAGCGACATCCGACTCGGTAAGCAGTTCTTC
CDR3aa: CASSDIRLGKQFF

v_gene: TRBV5-1
abundance: -
d_gene: -
j_gene: TRBJ2-1
CDR3nt: TGCGCCAGCAGCTTGGAAGGGAGTAGTGGGAATGAGCAGTTCTTC
CDR3aa: CASSLEGSSGNEQFF

v_gene: TRBV25-1
abundance: -
d_gene: -
j_gene: TRBJ2-7
CDR3nt: TGTGCCAGCAGTGAATTCGGTAACTTTCGGGAGCAGTACTTC
CDR3aa: CASSEFGNFREQYF

v_gene: TRBV2
abundance: once
d_gene: TRBD1
j_gene: TRBJ2-1
CDR3nt: TGTGCCAGCAGGAGGGACAGGGGGGACAATGAGCAGTTCTTC
CDR3aa: CASRRDRGDNEQFF

v_gene: TRBV6-6
abundance: -
d_gene: -
j_gene: TRBJ1-2
CDR3nt: TGTGCCAGCATCGGACGTCGAGAGGGCTATGGCTACACCTTC
CDR3aa: CASIGRREGYGYTF

v_gene: TRBV4-1
abundance: once
d_gene: TRBD2
j_gene: TRBJ2-7
CDR3nt: TGCGCCAGCAGCCCCCGGACTAGCGGGACCCTGGTCCAATACGAGCAGTACTTC
CDR3aa: CASSPRTSGTLVQYEQYF

v_gene: TRBV10-3
abundance: -
d_gene: TRBD1
j_gene: TRBJ2-7
CDR3nt: TGTGCCATCAGTGAATCGCGATTTCTCGGGACAGGAACCTACGAGCAGTACTTC
CDR3aa: CAISESRFLGTGTYEQYF

v_gene: TRBV28
abundance: -
d_gene: -
j_gene: TRBJ2-2
CDR3nt: TGTGCCAGCTCCCCGGGACAGAACACCGGGGAGCTGTTTTTT
CDR3aa: CASSPGQNTGELFF

v_gene: TRBV28
abundance: once
d_gene: -
j_gene: TRBJ2-3
CDR3nt: TGTGCCAGCAGGCCCCCCGGTGTAGCGCAGTATTTT
CDR3aa: CASRPPGVAQYF

v_gene: TRBV5-1
abundance: once
d_gene: TRBD2
j_gene: TRBJ2-3
CDR3nt: TGCGCCAGCAGCTTGGGTGGGACTAGCTACACAGATACGCAGTATTTT
CDR3aa: CASSLGGTSYTDTQYF

v_gene: TRBV6-1
abundance: -
d_gene: -
j_gene: TRBJ2-7
CDR3nt: TGTGCCAGTCATCGGAGGCCCCTATTTTTCGAGCAGTACTTC
CDR3aa: CASHRRPLFFEQYF

v_gene: TRBV21-1
abundance: -
d_gene: -
j_gene: TRBJ2-1
CDR3nt: TGTGCCAGCAGCAAAGATTGGCGGGAGGACTCCTACAATGAGCAGTTCTTC
CDR3aa: CASSKDWREDSYNEQFF

v_gene: TRBV10-3
abundance: -
d_gene: TRBD2
j_gene: TRBJ2-1
CDR3nt: TGTGCCACAACAAAAGACCGCGGGAGGGCCGGTTACAATGAGCAGTTCTTC
CDR3aa: CATTKDRGRAGYNEQFF

v_gene: TRBV6-1
abundance: once
d_gene: TRBD2
j_gene: TRBJ2-3
CDR3nt: TGTGCCAGCCCCAGCGGGGGTACAGATACGCAGTATTTT
CDR3aa: CASPSGGTDTQYF

v_gene: TRBV28
abundance: -
d_gene: -
j_gene: TRBJ1-2
CDR3nt: TGTGCCAGCAGTTCCCTCGGGGGGAATCTAAACTATGGCTACACCTTC
CDR3aa: CASSSLGGNLNYGYTF

v_gene: TRBV6-1
abundance: -
d_gene: TRBD2
j_gene: TRBJ2-7
CDR3nt: TGTGCCAGCAGACCTATAGCGGGCGTCTCCTACGAGCAGTACTTC
CDR3aa: CASRPIAGVSYEQYF

v_gene: TRBV6-6
abundance: -
d_gene: -
j_gene: TRBJ2-7
CDR3nt: TGTGCCAGCAGCCGCAGCCGAACCTCCTACGAGCAGTACTTC
CDR3aa: CASSRSRTSYEQYF

v_gene: TRBV15
abundance: -
d_gene: TRBD1
j_gene: TRBJ2-7
CDR3nt: TGTGCCACCAGCAGAACCGGGACAGTTTACTACCAGCAGTACTTC
CDR3aa: CATSRTGTVYYQQYF

v_gene: TRBV6-5
abundance: -
d_gene: -
j_gene: TRBJ2-7
CDR3nt: TGTGCCGCCCGGGATGTCTACGAGCAGTACTTC
CDR3aa: CAARDVYEQYF